This entry describes one T cell receptor beta chain. TCRdb keeps only in-frame clones here, not all; method: immunoSEQ multiplex PCR. This table holds 70,000 or so clones, 65% to 85% found once. Per germline, CDR1 MNHEY and CDR2 SMNVEV (reference sequence). The ends lost 6 bases at V and 1 base at J; junction bases unmatched: 11. CDR3 length equals 16 residues. The record originates from a study of OX40 agonist ivuxolimab in advanced cancers. The source of this sequence is an adult with an advanced solid tumor such as melanoma, head and neck, liver or kidney cancer. This specimen consisted of CD4+ or CD8+ T cells sorted from blood, obtained in a trial of the OX40 agonist ivuxolimab. This rearrangement joins TRBV27 to TRBJ1-1; 7 bases match TRBD1. The CDR3 DNA follows: TGTGCCAGCAGACCGCACCGGGGACAGCAGAACACTGAAGCTTTCTTT. Residues: CASRPHRGQQNTEAFF.